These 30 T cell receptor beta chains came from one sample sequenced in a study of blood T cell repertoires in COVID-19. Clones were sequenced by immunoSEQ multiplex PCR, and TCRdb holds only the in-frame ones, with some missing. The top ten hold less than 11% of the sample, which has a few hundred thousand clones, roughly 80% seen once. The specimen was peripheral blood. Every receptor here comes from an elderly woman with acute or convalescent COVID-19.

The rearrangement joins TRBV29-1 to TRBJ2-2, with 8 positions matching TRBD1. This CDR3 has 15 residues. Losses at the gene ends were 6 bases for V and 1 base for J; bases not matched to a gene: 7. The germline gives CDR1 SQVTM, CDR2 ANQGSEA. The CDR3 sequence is CSVGRGQGNTGELFF. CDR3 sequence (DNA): TGCAGCGTCGGGAGAGGACAGGGGAACACCGGGGAGCTGTTTTTT.

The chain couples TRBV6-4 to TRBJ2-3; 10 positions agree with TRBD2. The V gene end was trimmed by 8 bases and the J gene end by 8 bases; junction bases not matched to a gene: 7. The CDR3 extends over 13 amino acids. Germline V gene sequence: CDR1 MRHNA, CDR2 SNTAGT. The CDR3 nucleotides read TGTGCCAGCGGGGGGACTAGCGTGGCTACGCAGTATTTT. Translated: CASGGTSVATQYF.

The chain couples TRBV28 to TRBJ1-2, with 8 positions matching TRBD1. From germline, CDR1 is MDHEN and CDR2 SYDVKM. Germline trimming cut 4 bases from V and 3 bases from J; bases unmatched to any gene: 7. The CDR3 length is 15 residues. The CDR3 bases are TGTGCCAGCAGTTCCCCGGGACAGGCTGACTATGGCTACACCTTC. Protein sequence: CASSSPGQADYGYTF.

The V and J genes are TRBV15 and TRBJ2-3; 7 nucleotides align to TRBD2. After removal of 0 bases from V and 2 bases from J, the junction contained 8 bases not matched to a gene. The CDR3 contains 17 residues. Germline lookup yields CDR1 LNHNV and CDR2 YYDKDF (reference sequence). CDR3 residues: CATSRDSGRGVTDTQYF. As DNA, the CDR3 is TGTGCCACCAGCAGAGATTCAGGACGGGGGGTCACAGATACGCAGTATTTT.

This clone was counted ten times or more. This CDR3 is CASSVDREGYGYTF. The DNA of the CDR3 is TGTGCCAGCAGTGTGGACAGGGAGGGTTATGGCTACACCTTC. This chain connects TRBV27 to TRBJ1-2; 8 bases map to TRBD1. CDR3 length: 14 residues. V gave up 5 bases and J gave up 5 bases; unmatched junction bases: 7. The germline V gene has CDR1 MNHEY and CDR2 SMNVEV (reference sequence).

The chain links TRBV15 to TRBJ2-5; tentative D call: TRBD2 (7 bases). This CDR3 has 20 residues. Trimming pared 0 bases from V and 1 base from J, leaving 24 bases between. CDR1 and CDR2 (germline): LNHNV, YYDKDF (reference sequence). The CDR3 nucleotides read TGTGCCACCAGCAGAGATCGGGGGGCGGGAGCGGGATTGGGCCAAGAGACCCAGTACTTC. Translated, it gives CATSRDRGAGAGLGQETQYF.

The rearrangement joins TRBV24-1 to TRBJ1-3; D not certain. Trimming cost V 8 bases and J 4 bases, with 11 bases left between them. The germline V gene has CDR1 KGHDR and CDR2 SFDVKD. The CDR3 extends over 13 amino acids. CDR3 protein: CATMASGGNTIYF. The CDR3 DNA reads TGTGCCACCATGGCCAGCGGGGGAAACACCATATATTTT.

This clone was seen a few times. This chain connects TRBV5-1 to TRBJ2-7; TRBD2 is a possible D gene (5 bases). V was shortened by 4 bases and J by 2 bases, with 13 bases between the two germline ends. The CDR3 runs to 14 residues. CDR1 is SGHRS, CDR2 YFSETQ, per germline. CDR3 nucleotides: TGCGCCAGCAGCCCGGGGTCCCCGCCCTACGAGCAGTACTTC. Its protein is CASSPGSPPYEQYF.

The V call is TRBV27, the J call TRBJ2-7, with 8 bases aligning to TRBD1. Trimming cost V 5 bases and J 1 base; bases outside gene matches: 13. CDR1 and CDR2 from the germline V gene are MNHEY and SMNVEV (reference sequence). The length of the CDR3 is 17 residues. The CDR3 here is CASSPGTGWGDSYEQYF. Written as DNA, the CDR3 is TGTGCCAGCAGTCCGGGGACAGGTTGGGGGGATTCCTACGAGCAGTACTTC.

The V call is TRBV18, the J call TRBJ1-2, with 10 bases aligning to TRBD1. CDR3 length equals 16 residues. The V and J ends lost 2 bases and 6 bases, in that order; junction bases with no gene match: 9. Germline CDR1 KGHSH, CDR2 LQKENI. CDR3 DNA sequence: TGTGCCAGCTCACCAGGGACGGACAGGGGGGAGGATGGCTACACCTTC. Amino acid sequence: CASSPGTDRGEDGYTF.

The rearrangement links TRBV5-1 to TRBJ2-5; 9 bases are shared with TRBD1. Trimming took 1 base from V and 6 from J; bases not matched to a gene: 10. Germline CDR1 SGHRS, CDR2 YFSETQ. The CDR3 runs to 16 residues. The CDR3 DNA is TGCGCCAGCAGCTTGTTGGGACAGGGAGGCGGTAAGACCCAGTACTTC. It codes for CASSLLGQGGGKTQYF. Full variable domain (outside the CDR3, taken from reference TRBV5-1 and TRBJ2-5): KAGVTQTPRYLIKTRGQQVTLSCSPISGHRSVSWYQQTPGQGLQFLFEYFSETQRNKGNFPGRFSGRQFSNSRSEMNVSTLELGDSALYLCASSLLGQGGGKTQYFGPGTRLLVL.

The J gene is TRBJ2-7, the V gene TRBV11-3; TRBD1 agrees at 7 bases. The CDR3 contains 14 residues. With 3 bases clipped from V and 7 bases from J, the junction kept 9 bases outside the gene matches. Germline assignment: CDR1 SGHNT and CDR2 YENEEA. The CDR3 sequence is CASSFRTGASEQYF. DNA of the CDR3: TGTGCCAGCAGCTTCAGGACAGGCGCCTCGGAGCAGTACTTC.

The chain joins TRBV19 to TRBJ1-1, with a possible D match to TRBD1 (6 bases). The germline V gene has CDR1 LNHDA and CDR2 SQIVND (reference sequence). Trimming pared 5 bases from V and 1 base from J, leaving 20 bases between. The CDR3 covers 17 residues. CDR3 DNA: TGTGCCAGTAGTCGCACAGGGCCTCACGAGGAGAACACTGAAGCTTTCTTT. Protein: CASSRTGPHEENTEAFF.

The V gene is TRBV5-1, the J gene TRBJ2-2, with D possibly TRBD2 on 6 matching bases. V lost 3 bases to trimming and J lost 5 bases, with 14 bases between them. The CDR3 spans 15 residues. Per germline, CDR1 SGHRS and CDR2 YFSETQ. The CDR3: CASSSGTAGTGELFF. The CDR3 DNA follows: TGCGCCAGCAGCTCAGGGACTGCGGGGACCGGGGAGCTGTTTTTT.

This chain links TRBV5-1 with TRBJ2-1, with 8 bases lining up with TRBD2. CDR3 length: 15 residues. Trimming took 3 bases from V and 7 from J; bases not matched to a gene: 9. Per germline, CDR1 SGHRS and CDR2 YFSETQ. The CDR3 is CASSSAGLAGNEQFF. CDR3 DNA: TGCGCCAGCAGCTCGGCTGGACTAGCTGGGAATGAGCAGTTCTTC.

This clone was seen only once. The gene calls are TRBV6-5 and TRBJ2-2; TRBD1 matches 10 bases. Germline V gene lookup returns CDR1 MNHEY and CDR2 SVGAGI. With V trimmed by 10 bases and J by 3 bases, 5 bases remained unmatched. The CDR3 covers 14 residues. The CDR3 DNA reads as TGTGCCACCTCCGGGACAGGGGACACCGGGGAGCTGTTTTTT. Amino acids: CATSGTGDTGELFF.

The CDR3 DNA is TGTGCCATTAGGGCGGGGACAGGGAGCAATCAGCCCCAGCATTTT. Residues: CAIRAGTGSNQPQHF. The chain joins TRBV27 to TRBJ1-5, with TRBD1 identical over 9 bases. Per germline, CDR1 MNHEY and CDR2 SMNVEV (reference sequence). V lost 10 bases, J lost 1 base, and 8 bases stayed unmatched. The length of the CDR3 is 15 residues.

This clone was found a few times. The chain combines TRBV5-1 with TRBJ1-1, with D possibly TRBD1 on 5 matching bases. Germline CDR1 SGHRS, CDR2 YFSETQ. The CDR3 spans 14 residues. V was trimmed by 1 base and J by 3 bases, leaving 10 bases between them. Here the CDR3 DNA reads TGCGCCAGCAGCTTGCAGGGTGTGGACACTGAAGCTTTCTTT. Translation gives CASSLQGVDTEAFF.

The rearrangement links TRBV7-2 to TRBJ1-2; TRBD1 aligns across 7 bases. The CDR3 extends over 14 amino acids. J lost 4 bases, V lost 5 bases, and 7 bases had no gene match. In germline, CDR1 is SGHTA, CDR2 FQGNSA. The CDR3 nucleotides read TGTGCCAGCAGCCCGAGACAGGGAGCCTATGGCTACACCTTC. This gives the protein CASSPRQGAYGYTF.

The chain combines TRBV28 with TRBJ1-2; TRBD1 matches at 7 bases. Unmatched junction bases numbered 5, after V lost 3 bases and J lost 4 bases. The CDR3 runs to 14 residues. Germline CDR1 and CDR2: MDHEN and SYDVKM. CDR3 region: CASSFSTGVYGYTF. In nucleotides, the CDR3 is TGTGCCAGCAGTTTCTCAACAGGGGTCTATGGCTACACCTTC.

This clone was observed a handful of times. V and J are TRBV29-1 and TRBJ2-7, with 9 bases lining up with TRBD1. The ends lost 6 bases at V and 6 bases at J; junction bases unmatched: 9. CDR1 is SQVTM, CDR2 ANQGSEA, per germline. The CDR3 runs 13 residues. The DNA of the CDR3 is TGCAGCGTAGGGGACAGGGCTTTCTCCGAGCAGTACTTC. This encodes CSVGDRAFSEQYF.

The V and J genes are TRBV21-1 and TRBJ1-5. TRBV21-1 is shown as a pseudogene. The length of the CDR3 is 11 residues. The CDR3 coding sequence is TGTGCCAGCAAGAGTCATCAGCCCCAGCATTTT. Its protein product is CASKSHQPQHF.

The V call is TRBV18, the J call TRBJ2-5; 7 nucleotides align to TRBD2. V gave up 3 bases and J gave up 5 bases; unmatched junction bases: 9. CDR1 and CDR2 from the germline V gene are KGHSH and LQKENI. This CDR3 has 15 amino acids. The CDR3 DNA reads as TGTGCCAGCTCACCTCGCGGGGGAGTAAAGGAGACCCAGTACTTC. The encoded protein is CASSPRGGVKETQYF.

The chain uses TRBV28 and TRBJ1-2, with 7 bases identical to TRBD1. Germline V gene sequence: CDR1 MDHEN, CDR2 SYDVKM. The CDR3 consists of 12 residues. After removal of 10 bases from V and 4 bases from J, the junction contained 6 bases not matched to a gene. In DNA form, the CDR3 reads TGTGCCACCGGACAGGAAATCTATGGCTACACCTTC. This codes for CATGQEIYGYTF.

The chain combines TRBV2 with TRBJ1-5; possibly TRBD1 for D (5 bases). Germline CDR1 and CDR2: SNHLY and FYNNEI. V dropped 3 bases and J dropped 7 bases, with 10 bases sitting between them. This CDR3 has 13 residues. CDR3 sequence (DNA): TGTGCCAGCAGTGAGTGGGGGGTGCAGCCCCAGCATTTT. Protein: CASSEWGVQPQHF.

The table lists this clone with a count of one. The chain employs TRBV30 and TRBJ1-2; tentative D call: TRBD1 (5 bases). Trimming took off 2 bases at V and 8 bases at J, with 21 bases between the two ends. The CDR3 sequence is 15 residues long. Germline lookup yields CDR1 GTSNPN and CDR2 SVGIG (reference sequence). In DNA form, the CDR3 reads TGTGCCTGGAGTACCGGAGGGGCCCCCTCCGGGGGCTACACCTTC. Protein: CAWSTGGAPSGGYTF.

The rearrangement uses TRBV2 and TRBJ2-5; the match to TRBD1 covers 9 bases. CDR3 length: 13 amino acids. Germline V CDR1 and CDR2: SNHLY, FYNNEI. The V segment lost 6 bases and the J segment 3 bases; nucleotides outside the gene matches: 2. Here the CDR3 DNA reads TGTGCCAGCAGGGGGGACAGGGAAGAGACCCAGTACTTC. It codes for CASRGDREETQYF.

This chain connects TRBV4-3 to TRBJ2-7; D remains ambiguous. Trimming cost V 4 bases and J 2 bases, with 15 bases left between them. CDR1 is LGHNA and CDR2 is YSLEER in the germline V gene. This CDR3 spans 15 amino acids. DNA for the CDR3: TGCGCCAGCAGCCCTATAATCACAGCTACCTACGAGCAGTACTTC. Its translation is CASSPIITATYEQYF.

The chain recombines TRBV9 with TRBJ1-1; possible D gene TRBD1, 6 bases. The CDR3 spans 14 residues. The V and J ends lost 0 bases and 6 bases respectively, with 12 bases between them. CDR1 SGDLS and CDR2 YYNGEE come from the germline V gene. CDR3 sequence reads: CASSVGGQSSEAFF. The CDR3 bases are TGTGCCAGCAGCGTAGGTGGACAGTCTTCTGAAGCTTTCTTT.

The CDR3 sequence: CASSQDRVREKLFF. CDR3 in DNA: TGTGCCAGCAGCCAGGACAGGGTTCGGGAAAAACTGTTTTTT. The V and J genes are TRBV11-3 and TRBJ1-4; 8 bases map to TRBD1. This CDR3 has 14 residues. Trimming took 5 bases from V and 8 from J; bases not matched to a gene: 7. CDR1 is SGHNT and CDR2 is YENEEA in the germline V gene.